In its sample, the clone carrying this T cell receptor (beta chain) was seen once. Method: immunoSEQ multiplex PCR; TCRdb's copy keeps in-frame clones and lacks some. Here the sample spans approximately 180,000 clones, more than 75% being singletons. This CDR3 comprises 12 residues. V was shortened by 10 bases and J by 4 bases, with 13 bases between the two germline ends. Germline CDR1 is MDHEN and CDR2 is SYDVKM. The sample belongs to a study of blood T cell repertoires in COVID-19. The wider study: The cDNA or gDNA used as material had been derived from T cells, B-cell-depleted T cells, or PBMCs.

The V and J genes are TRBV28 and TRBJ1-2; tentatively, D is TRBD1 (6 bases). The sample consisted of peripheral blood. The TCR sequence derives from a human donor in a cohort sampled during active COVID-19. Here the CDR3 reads CATTGNRYGYTF. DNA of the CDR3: TGTGCCACCACAGGGAATCGCTATGGCTACACCTTC.